One TCR beta chain is described in this entry. Its target is unknown. cDNA synthesis used the whole RNA isolate, giving expressed TCRB sequences. Average reads for naive, central memory and regulatory T cell samples were about 3.57 million. Libraries were prepared by immunoSEQ multiplex PCR; TCRdb keeps only in-frame clonotypes and omits some of them. The table records about 240,000 clones, 25% to 35% of them present only once. This specimen belongs to a study of beta chain features in type 1 diabetes. Study as a whole: Age, gender and cell yields were alike across patients and healthy donors. Study results and caveats: For cells with high TCR expression, cDNA sequencing could yield over-representation.

The CDR3 loop spans 13 amino acids. Trimming removed 3 bases at V and 15 bases at J, with 18 bases between. Germline V lookup: CDR1 KGHSH, CDR2 LQKENI. What was sequenced was central memory CD4+ T cells from blood. This chain connects TRBV18 to TRBJ1-5; no reliable D call. The clonotype originates from a man aged 30-40 years in good health. The CDR3 nucleotides read TGTGCCAGCTCACCGAGTTGGGGTACGCTCCGGCATTTT. This gives the protein CASSPSWGTLRHF.